This TCR beta chain is from a study of shared clonotypes between healthy human individuals. Germline-derived CDR1 and CDR2 are MNHNS and SASEGT. This CDR3 has 13 residues. V lost 7 bases and J 5 bases, leaving 15 bases between the germline ends. Study outcomes and limitations: Limited genetic and exposure-history diversity came from having few donors. The study generally estimated greater richness for naive than memory subsets.

As originally analysed: Because ImmunoSEQ provided only junction sequences with no quality scores, the filtering differed. The data were produced by immunoSEQ multiplex PCR, yet TCRdb's version contains in-frame clones alone and is incomplete. The DNA was the basis for D and trimming; V, J and clone size are from that table. This table has 1.6 million or so clones, 98% appearing once. About this clone itself: Its target is not known.

The receptor was derived from a man aged 30 to 39 in good health. The chain recombines TRBV6-1 with TRBJ2-7; D is uncertain. The sequencing input was naive CD4+ T cells sorted from blood. As to subset: CD45RA+ positively selected. This CDR3 reads CASILRNPHEQYF. For the CDR3, the DNA is TGTGCCAGCATCCTCCGGAACCCACACGAGCAGTACTTC.